This T cell receptor beta chain derives from a study of molecular identifiers for immune sequencing clone quantification. There are 11 residues in the CDR3. Trimming cost V 1 base and J 13 bases, with 8 bases left between them. Per the germline V gene, CDR1 is SGHDN and CDR2 is FVKESK. TCRdb called the PCR reads again in MiXCR, with one record for every CDR3 protein. Of more than 450,000 distinct CDR3 sequences detected, 20% to 25% appear once; the ten largest clones hold about 0.8%. This clonotype was recorded at least ten times. The sequence came from a human donor in good health. Some libraries in this study had Jurkat cell RNA spiked in. The sequenced sample consisted of naive CD8+ T cells from blood, with Jurkat cell RNA spiked in. Regarding subset: FACS-sorted CD8+CD4-CCR7+CD45RA+ naive T cells. The V gene is TRBV14, the J gene TRBJ2-1; D gene uncertain. The CDR3 bases are TGTGCCAGCAGCCAAGGCACAGTTCAGTTCTTC. This gives the protein CASSQGTVQFF.